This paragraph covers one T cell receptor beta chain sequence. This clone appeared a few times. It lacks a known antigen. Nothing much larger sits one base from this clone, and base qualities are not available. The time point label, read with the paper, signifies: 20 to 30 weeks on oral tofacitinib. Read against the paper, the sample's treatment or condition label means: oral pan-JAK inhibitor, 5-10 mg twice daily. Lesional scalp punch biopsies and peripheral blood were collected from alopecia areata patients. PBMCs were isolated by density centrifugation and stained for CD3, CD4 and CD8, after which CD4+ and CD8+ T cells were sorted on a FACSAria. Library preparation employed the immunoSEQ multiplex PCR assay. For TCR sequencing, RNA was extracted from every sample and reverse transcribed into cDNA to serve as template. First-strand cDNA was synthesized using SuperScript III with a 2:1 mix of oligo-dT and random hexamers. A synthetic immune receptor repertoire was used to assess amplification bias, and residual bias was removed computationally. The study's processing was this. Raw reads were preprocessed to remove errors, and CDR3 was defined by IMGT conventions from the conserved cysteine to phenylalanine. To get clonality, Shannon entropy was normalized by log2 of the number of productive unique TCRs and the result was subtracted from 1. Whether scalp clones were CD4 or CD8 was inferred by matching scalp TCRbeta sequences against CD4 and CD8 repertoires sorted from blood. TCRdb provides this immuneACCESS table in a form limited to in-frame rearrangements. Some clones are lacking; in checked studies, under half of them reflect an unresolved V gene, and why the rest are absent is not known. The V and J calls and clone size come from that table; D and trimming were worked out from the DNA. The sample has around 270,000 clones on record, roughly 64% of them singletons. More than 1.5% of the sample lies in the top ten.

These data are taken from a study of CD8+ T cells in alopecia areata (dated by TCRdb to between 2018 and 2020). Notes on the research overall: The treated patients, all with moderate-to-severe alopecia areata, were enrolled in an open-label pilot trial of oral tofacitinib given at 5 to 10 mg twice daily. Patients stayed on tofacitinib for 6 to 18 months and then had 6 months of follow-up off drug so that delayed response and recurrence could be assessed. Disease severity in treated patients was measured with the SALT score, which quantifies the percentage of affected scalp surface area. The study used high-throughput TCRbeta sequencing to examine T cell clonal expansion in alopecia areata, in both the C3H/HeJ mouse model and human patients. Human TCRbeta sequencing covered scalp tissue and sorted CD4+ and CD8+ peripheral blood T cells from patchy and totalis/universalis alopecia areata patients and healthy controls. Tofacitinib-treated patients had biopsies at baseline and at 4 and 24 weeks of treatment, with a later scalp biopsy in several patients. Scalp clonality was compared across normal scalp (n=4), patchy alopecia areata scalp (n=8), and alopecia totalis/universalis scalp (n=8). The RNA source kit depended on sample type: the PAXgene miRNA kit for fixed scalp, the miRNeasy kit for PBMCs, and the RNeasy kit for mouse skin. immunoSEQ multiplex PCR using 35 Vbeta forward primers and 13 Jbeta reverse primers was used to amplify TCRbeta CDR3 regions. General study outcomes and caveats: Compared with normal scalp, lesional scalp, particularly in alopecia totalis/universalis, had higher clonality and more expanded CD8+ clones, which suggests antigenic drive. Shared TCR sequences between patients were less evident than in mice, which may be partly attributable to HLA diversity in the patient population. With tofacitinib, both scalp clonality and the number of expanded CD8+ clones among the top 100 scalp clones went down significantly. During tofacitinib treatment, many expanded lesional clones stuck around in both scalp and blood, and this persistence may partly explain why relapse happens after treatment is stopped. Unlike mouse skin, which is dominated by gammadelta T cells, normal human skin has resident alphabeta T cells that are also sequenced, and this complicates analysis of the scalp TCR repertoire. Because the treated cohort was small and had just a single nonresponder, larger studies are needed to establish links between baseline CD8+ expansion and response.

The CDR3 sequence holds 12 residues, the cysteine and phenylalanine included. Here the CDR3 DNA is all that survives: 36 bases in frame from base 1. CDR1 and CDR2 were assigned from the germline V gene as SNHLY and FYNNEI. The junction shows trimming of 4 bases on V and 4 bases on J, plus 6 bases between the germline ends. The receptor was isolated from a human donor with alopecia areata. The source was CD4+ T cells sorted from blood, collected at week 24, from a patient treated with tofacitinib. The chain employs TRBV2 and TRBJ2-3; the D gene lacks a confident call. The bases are TGTGCCAGCAGTGGGGAACCAGATACGCAGTATTTT. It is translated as CASSGEPDTQYF. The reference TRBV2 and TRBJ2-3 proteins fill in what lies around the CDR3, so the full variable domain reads EPEVTQTPSHQVTQMGQEVILRCVPISNHLYFYWYRQILGQKVEFLVSFYNNEISEKSEIFDDQFSVERPDGSNFTLKIRSTKLEDSAMYFCASSGEPDTQYFGPGTRLTVL.